This T cell receptor (beta chain) originates from a study of CD8 T cells in ankylosing spondylitis. Study-wide points: Before this, some motif variants had been reported in reactive arthritis synovial fluid and blood. Peripheral blood samples showed relatively rare disease-linked clones, and these clones were CD8+. Reportedly, significant enrichment of disease-linked clones occurred in matched ankylosing spondylitis synovial fluid. What appeared characteristic of ankylosing spondylitis blood was a TCR beta motif of eight or nine highly homologous variants.

TCRdb reanalysed the 5' RACE reads using MiXCR and keeps one entry per CDR3 protein. In the table there are roughly 700,000 distinct CDR3 sequences, about 20% of which are singletons. The CDR3 spans 15 residues. J lost 1 base, V lost 2 bases, and 3 bases had no gene match. Germline V gene sequence: CDR1 SGDLS, CDR2 YYNGEE. In this sample, this clonotype turned up a few times. Its antigen is currently unknown. The chain is built from TRBV9 and TRBJ2-7; 10 bases agree with TRBD2. Material for sequencing was blood, either unsorted or a sorted T cell fraction (not recorded which). The sequence came from a male donor with ankylosing spondylitis. The CDR3 here is CASSVSGLASYEQYF. The CDR3 DNA reads TGTGCCAGCAGCGTCTCGGGACTAGCGTCCTACGAGCAGTACTTC.